This T cell receptor (beta chain) came from a study of molecular identifiers for immune sequencing clone quantification. This clonotype was seen many times. The target antigen is unknown. TCRdb reprocessed the PCR reads via MiXCR and lists one record per CDR3 protein. The table shows just under 650,000 distinct CDR3 sequences, with 15% to 20% occurring only once. From roughly 20,000 to 1,000,000 sorted cells, naive CD8 libraries were generated with 10%, 30% or 50% RNA. The study, taken as a whole, reports: In CMV-specific effectors, clones above 20 copies held over 99% of molecules; naive, under 1%.

There are 14 residues in the CDR3. Looked up from germline, CDR1 is MNHEY and CDR2 is SMNVEV (reference sequence). Germline trimming cut 6 bases from V and 4 bases from J; bases unmatched to any gene: 5. The chain couples TRBV27 to TRBJ1-5; 8 bases are shared with TRBD1. The clonotype comes from a human donor in good health. Some libraries in this study had Jurkat cell RNA spiked in. The sequenced material came from naive CD8+ T cells from blood, with Jurkat cell RNA spiked in. Regarding subset: FACS-sorted CD8+CD4-CCR7+CD45RA+ naive T cells. The CDR3 reads CASSSTGVNQPQHF. The CDR3 coding sequence is TGTGCCAGCAGCTCGACAGGGGTGAATCAGCCCCAGCATTTT.